The 21 T cell receptor beta chains given below trace back to one sample, sequenced in a study of blood T cell repertoires in COVID-19. Only in-frame clones appear in the TCRdb table, and some are missing; sequencing was by immunoSEQ multiplex PCR. The sample has around 200,000 clones, around 83% seen once. Sequences were obtained from peripheral blood. The source of these receptors is a woman older than 75 with acute or convalescent COVID-19.

The chain joins TRBV28 to TRBJ1-5, with 7 bases matching TRBD1. Trimming took 6 bases from V and 6 from J; bases not matched to a gene: 5. This CDR3 comprises 13 residues. The germline V gene has CDR1 MDHEN and CDR2 SYDVKM. The CDR3, as DNA: TGTGCCAGCAGCCCCGCAGGGGGTCAGCCCCAGCATTTT. Translated, it gives CASSPAGGQPQHF.

V and J are TRBV19 and TRBJ1-6; tentative D call: TRBD1 (5 bases). The germline V and J ends were trimmed by 8 bases and 7 bases, with 12 bases remaining between them. Germline V gene data show CDR1 as LNHDA and CDR2 as SQIVND (reference sequence). This CDR3 is built from 13 residues. DNA for the CDR3: TGTGCCAGTTCCCCAGGGTACAATTCACCCCTCCACTTT. This encodes CASSPGYNSPLHF.

The chain recombines TRBV28 with TRBJ2-2; 8 bases map to TRBD2. Looked up from germline, CDR1 is MDHEN and CDR2 is SYDVKM. V gave up 5 bases and J gave up 3 bases; unmatched junction bases: 11. The CDR3 runs 17 residues. This CDR3 is CASSTNRAGEDTGELFF. The DNA for the CDR3 is TGTGCCAGCAGTACCAACCGAGCGGGAGAAGACACCGGGGAGCTGTTTTTT. Using reference TRBV28 and TRBJ2-2 for the parts outside the CDR3, the full variable domain is DVKVTQSSRYLVKRTGEKVFLECVQDMDHENMFWYRQDPGLGLRLIYFSYDVKMKEKGDIPEGYSVSREKKERFSLILESASTNQTSMYLCASSTNRAGEDTGELFFGEGSRLTVL.

The chain recombines TRBV10-1 with TRBJ2-2; 7 bases align to TRBD2. CDR1 and CDR2 from the germline V gene are WNHNN and SYGVQD (reference sequence). With V trimmed by 9 bases and J by 0 bases, 13 bases remained unmatched. This CDR3 has 17 amino acids. CDR3 in DNA: TGCGCCAGATGTACAGAGAGACTAGCACCGAACACCGGGGAGCTGTTTTTT. Protein: CARCTERLAPNTGELFF.

CDR3 in amino acids: CASTELPLSEKLFF. CDR3 coding DNA: TGTGCCAGCACGGAGCTGCCTTTATCTGAAAAACTGTTTTTT. The chain links TRBV28 to TRBJ1-4; D not certain. The V gene's germline CDR1 is MDHEN and CDR2 SYDVKM. V dropped 7 bases and J dropped 7 bases, with 16 bases sitting between them. The CDR3 sequence is 14 residues long.

The V call is TRBV7-9, the J call TRBJ1-1; 9 nucleotides match TRBD1. The CDR3 consists of 15 residues. The J segment lost 4 bases and the V segment lost 3 bases, leaving 6 bases of the junction unmatched. Germline V gene sequence: CDR1 SEHNR, CDR2 FQNEAQ (reference sequence). CDR3 amino acids: CASSLRQGGLTEAFF. As DNA, the CDR3 is TGTGCCAGCAGCTTGCGACAGGGGGGTCTCACTGAAGCTTTCTTT.

There are a few counts of this clone. The chain couples TRBV5-1 to TRBJ1-1, with 9 nucleotides matching TRBD1. V dropped 4 bases and J dropped 0; count of bases not matched to a gene: 7. Germline-derived CDR1 and CDR2 are SGHRS and YFSETQ. This CDR3 region has 16 residues. The CDR3 here is CASSGNRGPLNTEAFF. The CDR3 bases are TGCGCCAGCAGCGGTAACAGGGGGCCATTGAACACTGAAGCTTTCTTT.

J is TRBJ2-1 and V is TRBV5-1, with TRBD2 matching over 11 bases. CDR3 size: 13 residues. Germline trimming cut 4 bases from V and 9 bases from J; bases unmatched to any gene: 3. The V gene's germline CDR1 is SGHRS and CDR2 YFSETQ. The CDR3 protein is CASSITSGGEQFF. The CDR3, as DNA: TGCGCCAGCAGCATTACTAGCGGGGGTGAGCAGTTCTTC.

J is TRBJ1-2 and V is TRBV7-3; 9 bases line up with TRBD1. The CDR3 runs 15 residues. The germline gives CDR1 SGHTA, CDR2 FQGTGA. J lost 10 bases, V lost 0 bases, and 9 bases had no gene match. CDR3 sequence: CASSLTSGQGTVYTF. CDR3 sequence (DNA): TGTGCCAGCAGCTTAACCTCGGGACAGGGAACCGTCTACACCTTC.

J is TRBJ2-3 and V is TRBV6-6; D is unclear. There are 15 residues in the CDR3. With 4 bases removed from V and 0 bases from J, the gap between germline ends came to 11 bases. Germline values: CDR1 MNHNY, CDR2 SVGAGI (reference sequence). CDR3 protein: CASSSPTRSTDTQYF. As DNA, the CDR3 is TGTGCCAGCAGTTCCCCAACGCGGAGCACAGATACGCAGTATTTT.

The rearrangement links TRBV18 to TRBJ1-1; D unclear. Germline V gives CDR1 KGHSH, CDR2 LQKENI. V lost 3 bases to trimming and J lost 1 base, with 9 bases between them. The CDR3 has 14 residues. The CDR3 protein is CASSPLLSNTEAFF. The DNA of the CDR3 is TGTGCCAGCTCACCCCTCCTATCGAACACTGAAGCTTTCTTT.

This chain links TRBV5-6 with TRBJ2-7, with 9 bases fitting TRBD1. Germline V lookup: CDR1 SGHDT, CDR2 YYEEEE. There are 13 residues in the CDR3. V lost 3 bases, J lost 6 bases, and 4 bases stayed unmatched. The CDR3 reads CASSSGDRAEQYF. DNA for the CDR3: TGTGCCAGCAGCTCCGGGGACAGGGCCGAGCAGTACTTC.

This chain's CDR3 is CASSRDSSGNTIYF. CDR3 DNA sequence: TGTGCCAGCTCCCGGGACAGCTCTGGAAACACCATATATTTT. This chain uses TRBV27 with TRBJ1-3; TRBD1 matches 7 bases. The V gene end was trimmed by 8 bases and the J gene end by 0 bases; junction bases not matched to a gene: 4. Per the germline V gene, CDR1 is MNHEY and CDR2 is SMNVEV (reference sequence). The length of the CDR3 is 14 residues.

The chain employs TRBV29-1 and TRBJ2-7, with D possibly TRBD2 on 6 matching bases. CDR3 length: 13 residues. V was pared by 5 bases and J by 1 base, with 12 bases between. Germline CDR1 is SQVTM and CDR2 is ANQGSEA. The CDR3 here is CSVSTGGSYEQYF. The CDR3 bases are TGCAGCGTTTCTACCGGGGGATCCTACGAGCAGTACTTC.

The chain couples TRBV9 to TRBJ1-2; 9 nucleotides line up with TRBD1. Germline loops: CDR1 SGDLS, CDR2 YYNGEE. With 4 bases clipped from V and 4 bases from J, the junction kept 8 bases outside the gene matches. CDR3 length equals 15 residues. The CDR3: CASSNLQGAGYGYTF. In DNA form, the CDR3 reads TGTGCCAGCAGCAACCTACAGGGGGCTGGCTATGGCTACACCTTC.

The chain is built from TRBV6-5 and TRBJ2-2; D may be TRBD2 (6 bases). This CDR3 has 16 amino acids. The V gene lost 0 bases and the J gene lost 4 bases, with 12 bases spanning the gap. Germline loops: CDR1 MNHEY, CDR2 SVGAGI. DNA of the CDR3: TGTGCCAGCAGTTACTCCCGACTAGTGACCACCGGGGAGCTGTTTTTT. Amino acids: CASSYSRLVTTGELFF.

The chain is built from TRBV27 and TRBJ2-1, with 12 nucleotides matching TRBD2. V gave up 5 bases and J gave up 8 bases; unmatched junction bases: 13. The CDR3 length is 17 residues. Per the germline V gene, CDR1 is MNHEY and CDR2 is SMNVEV (reference sequence). In nucleotides, the CDR3 is TGTGCCAGCAGTCCGATCCTAGCGGGAGGGCTCTGGGATGAGCAGTTCTTC. Protein sequence: CASSPILAGGLWDEQFF.

The chain is built from TRBV5-1 and TRBJ2-1; TRBD2 agrees at 7 bases. Germline lookup yields CDR1 SGHRS and CDR2 YFSETQ. The V gene end was trimmed by 2 bases and the J gene end by 8 bases; junction bases not matched to a gene: 10. CDR3 size: 15 residues. The CDR3 DNA reads as TGCGCCAGCAGCTTCGGCGGGAGTCGAGGCGATGAGCAGTTCTTC. It translates to CASSFGGSRGDEQFF.

This clone came up a few times. V gene TRBV28 combines with J gene TRBJ2-3; TRBD2 agrees at 11 bases. The CDR3 contains 18 residues. V gave up 4 bases and J gave up 0 bases; unmatched junction bases: 9. Germline V lookup: CDR1 MDHEN, CDR2 SYDVKM. CDR3 sequence: CASSSTWTSGYSTDTQYF. CDR3 nucleotides: TGTGCCAGCAGTTCCACTTGGACTAGCGGGTATAGCACAGATACGCAGTATTTT. Looking up the rest from reference TRBV28 and TRBJ2-3 gives the full variable domain: DVKVTQSSRYLVKRTGEKVFLECVQDMDHENMFWYRQDPGLGLRLIYFSYDVKMKEKGDIPEGYSVSREKKERFSLILESASTNQTSMYLCASSSTWTSGYSTDTQYFGPGTRLTVL.

The chain links TRBV14 to TRBJ2-7; 9 bases align to TRBD2. This CDR3 region has 15 residues. J gave up 4 bases and V 3 bases, and 7 bases lay outside the gene matches. Germline loops: CDR1 SGHDN, CDR2 FVKESK. CDR3 sequence reads: CASSQDHSGRYEQYF. CDR3 DNA sequence: TGTGCCAGCAGCCAGGATCATAGCGGGAGATACGAGCAGTACTTC.

The V and J genes are TRBV9 and TRBJ1-1; a weak D match, TRBD1 (5 bases). Germline CDR1 SGDLS, CDR2 YYNGEE. V was cut by 0 bases and J by 7 bases, with 13 bases left in between. CDR3 length equals 14 residues. The CDR3: CASSVGGARNEAFF. For the CDR3, the DNA is TGTGCCAGCAGCGTAGGCGGGGCGCGAAATGAAGCTTTCTTT.